What follows are 10 T cell receptor beta chains derived from one specimen sequenced in a study of cytomegalovirus exposure and HLA in healthy donors. Researchers ran the PCR with 60 Vbeta and 13 Jbeta primers. Assay: immunoSEQ multiplex PCR; the TCRdb copy retains only in-frame clones and omits some. The sample lists 150,000 to 200,000 clones; roughly 83% were seen once. The sequenced sample was PBMCs. The receptor source for this set is a boy between 2 and 15 years old in good health and CMV-seronegative.

The chain employs TRBV5-1 and TRBJ2-7, with TRBD1 matching 7 bases. Germline CDR1 SGHRS, CDR2 YFSETQ. The CDR3 sequence is 16 residues long. Trimming removed 2 bases from V and 3 bases from J; junction bases left unmatched: 11. This chain's CDR3 is CASSFGPGTEYYEQYF. Written as DNA, the CDR3 is TGCGCCAGCAGCTTCGGCCCTGGGACAGAGTACTACGAGCAGTACTTC.

The rearrangement joins TRBV2 to TRBJ2-3; D might be TRBD1 (5 bases). This CDR3 is 13 amino acids long. Per germline, CDR1 SNHLY and CDR2 FYNNEI. The V gene lost 5 bases and the J gene lost 5 bases, with 11 bases spanning the gap. The CDR3 reads CASSQGVGDTQYF. The CDR3 nucleotides read TGTGCCAGCAGTCAGGGTGTGGGAGATACGCAGTATTTT. The full variable domain, completed using reference TRBV2 and TRBJ2-3, is EPEVTQTPSHQVTQMGQEVILRCVPISNHLYFYWYRQILGQKVEFLVSFYNNEISEKSEIFDDQFSVERPDGSNFTLKIRSTKLEDSAMYFCASSQGVGDTQYFGPGTRLTVL.

CDR3: CASSALPGQGNGYTF. The CDR3 nucleotides are TGTGCCAGCAGTGCTTTACCGGGACAGGGGAACGGCTACACCTTC. This chain links TRBV6-1 with TRBJ1-2; 10 positions agree with TRBD1. The germline gives CDR1 MNHNS, CDR2 SASEGT. The V gene end was trimmed by 4 bases and the J gene end by 8 bases; junction bases not matched to a gene: 10. The CDR3 spans 15 residues.

This chain uses TRBV7-9 with TRBJ2-7; D remains unclear. This CDR3 spans 14 amino acids. Per germline, CDR1 SEHNR and CDR2 FQNEAQ (reference sequence). The germline V and J ends were trimmed by 5 bases and 0 bases, with 11 bases remaining between them. Here the CDR3 reads CASSRQVSSYEQYF. CDR3 nucleotides: TGTGCCAGCAGCCGCCAGGTTAGCTCCTACGAGCAGTACTTC.

The chain employs TRBV11-2 and TRBJ2-7; TRBD2 is a possible D gene (5 bases). Germline V gene sequence: CDR1 SGHAT, CDR2 FQNNGV. CDR3 length: 12 residues. V was trimmed by 5 bases and J by 6 bases, leaving 11 bases between them. CDR3: CASSRTSFEQYF. In nucleotides, the CDR3 is TGTGCCAGCAGCCGCACTAGTTTCGAGCAGTACTTC.

V gene TRBV6-5 combines with J gene TRBJ2-1, with TRBD2 matching 10 bases. The length of the CDR3 is 14 residues. The V gene end was trimmed by 5 bases and the J gene end by 8 bases; junction bases not matched to a gene: 6. Germline CDR1 and CDR2: MNHEY and SVGAGI. CDR3 region: CASSHEGLAHEQFF. The CDR3 region has the DNA TGTGCCAGCAGTCACGAGGGACTAGCGCATGAGCAGTTCTTC.

J is TRBJ1-2 and V is TRBV30, with D uncertain. The V gene's germline CDR1 is GTSNPN and CDR2 SVGIG (reference sequence). The CDR3 runs to 17 residues. V was pared by 2 bases and J by 2 bases, with 21 bases between. The CDR3 loop reads CAWSRTASPEMNYGYTF. DNA for the CDR3: TGTGCCTGGAGTCGCACCGCCTCTCCGGAGATGAACTATGGCTACACCTTC.

The chain joins TRBV29-1 to TRBJ2-7, with 11 bases that match TRBD1. The CDR3 runs 15 residues. CDR1 is SQVTM and CDR2 is ANQGSEA in the germline V gene. V lost 7 bases, J lost 5 bases, and 13 bases stayed unmatched. The CDR3 DNA reads as TGCAGCGCTGGTCAGGGGGACAGGGGGTATCACGAGCAGTACTTC. Translation gives CSAGQGDRGYHEQYF.

The chain carries TRBV2 and TRBJ2-3; the match to TRBD2 covers 9 bases. This CDR3 has 16 residues. CDR1 is SNHLY and CDR2 is FYNNEI in the germline V gene. The J segment lost 2 bases and the V segment lost 4 bases, leaving 7 bases of the junction unmatched. The CDR3 loop is CASSGSGRTYTDTQYF. In DNA form, the CDR3 reads TGTGCCAGCAGTGGCAGCGGGAGGACTTACACAGATACGCAGTATTTT.

This chain joins TRBV21-1 and TRBJ2-7; the table's D call, TRBD2, has no DNA check behind it. TRBV21-1 is marked as a pseudogene. This CDR3 comprises 16 residues. CDR3 coding DNA: TGTGCCAGCAGCAGAGTTACTAGCGGAGGCCCCTACGAGCAGTACTTC. It is translated as CASSRVTSGGPYEQYF.